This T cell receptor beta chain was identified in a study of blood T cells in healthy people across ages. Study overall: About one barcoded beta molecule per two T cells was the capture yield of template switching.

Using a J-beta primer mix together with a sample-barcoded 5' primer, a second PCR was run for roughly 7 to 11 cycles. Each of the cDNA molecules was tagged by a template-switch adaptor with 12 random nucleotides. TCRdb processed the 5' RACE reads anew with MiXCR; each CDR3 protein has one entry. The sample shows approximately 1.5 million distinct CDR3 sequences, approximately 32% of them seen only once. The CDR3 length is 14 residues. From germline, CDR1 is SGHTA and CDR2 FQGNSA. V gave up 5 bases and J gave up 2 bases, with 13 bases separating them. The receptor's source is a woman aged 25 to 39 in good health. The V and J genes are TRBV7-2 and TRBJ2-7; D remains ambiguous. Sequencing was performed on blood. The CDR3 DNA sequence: TGTGCCAGCAGCCTTTACACGTTCCCCTACGAGCAGTACTTC. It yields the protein CASSLYTFPYEQYF.